This T cell receptor (beta chain) was sequenced in a study of blood T cell repertoires in COVID-19. CDR1 MNHEY and CDR2 SMNVEV come from the germline V gene (reference sequence). This CDR3 is 16 amino acids long. Trimming took 5 bases from V and 3 from J, leaving 17 bases between them. The protocol was immunoSEQ multiplex PCR, while the TCRdb copy is restricted to in-frame clones and leaves out a portion. The sample carries around 300,000 clones, 80% to 90% recorded once. Sequencing was carried out using PBMCs or T cells enriched from blood (not recorded which). The TCR originated in a woman younger than 35 who had recovered from COVID-19. The J gene is TRBJ2-1, the V gene TRBV27; TRBD2 might be the D (6 bases). The CDR3 protein is CASSLLPGEIYNEQFF. DNA for the CDR3: TGTGCCAGCAGTCTTCTCCCGGGGGAAATCTACAATGAGCAGTTCTTC.